The T cell receptor beta chain described here comes from a study of long-term antiretroviral therapy in people with HIV. Version v3.0 of the immunoSEQ assay was performed at survey level. Produced via immunoSEQ multiplex PCR; TCRdb's table is partial and in-frame only. The sample holds about 24,000 clones, approximately 83% seen once. Trimming took 4 bases from V and 4 from J; bases not matched to a gene: 11. Germline V gives CDR1 SGHNT, CDR2 YYREEE (reference sequence). The CDR3 is made up of 17 amino acids. Study results and limitations: Clonal expansions arising prior to ART prevailed in the repertoire at every time point.

About this clone: What it binds is unknown.

This clonotype was sampled from a man aged 30-40 years with HIV. The chain links TRBV5-4 to TRBJ2-3; 11 nucleotides align to TRBD2. Sequencing used unsorted PBMCs, obtained 0.7 years before starting antiretroviral therapy. The CDR3 is CASSENLAGGDADTQYF. In DNA form, the CDR3 reads TGTGCCAGCAGCGAAAATCTAGCGGGGGGCGACGCAGATACGCAGTATTTT.